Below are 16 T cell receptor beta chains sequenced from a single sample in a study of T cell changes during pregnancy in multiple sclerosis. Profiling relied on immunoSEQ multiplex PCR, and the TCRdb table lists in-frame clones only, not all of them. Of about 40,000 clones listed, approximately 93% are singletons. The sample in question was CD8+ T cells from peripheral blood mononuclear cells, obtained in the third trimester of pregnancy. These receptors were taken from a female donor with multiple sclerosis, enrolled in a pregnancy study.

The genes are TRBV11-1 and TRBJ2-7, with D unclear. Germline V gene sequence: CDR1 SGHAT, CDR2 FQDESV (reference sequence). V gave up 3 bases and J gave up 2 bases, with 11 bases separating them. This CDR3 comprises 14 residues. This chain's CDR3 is CASSFDYPAYEQYF. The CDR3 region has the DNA TGTGCCAGCAGCTTTGATTACCCAGCCTACGAGCAGTACTTC.

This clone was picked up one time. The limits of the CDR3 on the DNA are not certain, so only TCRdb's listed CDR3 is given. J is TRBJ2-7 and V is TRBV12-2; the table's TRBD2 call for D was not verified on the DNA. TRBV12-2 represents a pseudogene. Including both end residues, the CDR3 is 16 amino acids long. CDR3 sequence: CASRLEVGGGAHEQYF.

CDR3 nucleotide sequence: TGTGCCAGTAGCGAAGGACAGGGGCCAAACTACGAGCAGTACTTC. It yields the protein CASSEGQGPNYEQYF. This rearrangement joins TRBV19 to TRBJ2-7; TRBD1 matches at 9 bases. Germline-derived CDR1 and CDR2 are LNHDA and SQIVND (reference sequence). CDR3 size: 15 residues. The trim removed 6 bases at V and 3 bases at J, leaving 9 bases unmatched.

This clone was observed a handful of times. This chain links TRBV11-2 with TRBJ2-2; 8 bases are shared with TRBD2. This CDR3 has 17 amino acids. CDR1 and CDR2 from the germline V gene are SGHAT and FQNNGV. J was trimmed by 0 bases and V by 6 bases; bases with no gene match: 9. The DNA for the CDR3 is TGTGCCAGCAGGCCTCTGGCGGGGGGACCGAACACCGGGGAGCTGTTTTTT. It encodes CASRPLAGGPNTGELFF.

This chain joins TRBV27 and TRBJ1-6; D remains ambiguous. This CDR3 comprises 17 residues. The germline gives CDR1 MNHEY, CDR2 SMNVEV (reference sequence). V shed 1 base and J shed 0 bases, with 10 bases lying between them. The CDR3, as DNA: TGTGCCAGCAGTTTATGGCCGGAGAGCTCCTATAATTCACCCCTCCACTTT. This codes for CASSLWPESSYNSPLHF.

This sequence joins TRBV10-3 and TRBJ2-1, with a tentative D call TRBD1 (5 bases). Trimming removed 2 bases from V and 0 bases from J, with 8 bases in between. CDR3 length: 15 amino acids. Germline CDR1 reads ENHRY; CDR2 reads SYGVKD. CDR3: CAISEAQDSYNEQFF. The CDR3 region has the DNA TGTGCCATCAGTGAGGCACAGGACTCCTACAATGAGCAGTTCTTC.

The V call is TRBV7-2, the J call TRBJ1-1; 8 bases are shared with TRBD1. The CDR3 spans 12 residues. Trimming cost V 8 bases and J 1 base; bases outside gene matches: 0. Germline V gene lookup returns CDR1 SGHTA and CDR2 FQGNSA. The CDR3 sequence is CASGQGNTEAFF. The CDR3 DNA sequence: TGTGCCAGCGGACAGGGGAACACTGAAGCTTTCTTT.

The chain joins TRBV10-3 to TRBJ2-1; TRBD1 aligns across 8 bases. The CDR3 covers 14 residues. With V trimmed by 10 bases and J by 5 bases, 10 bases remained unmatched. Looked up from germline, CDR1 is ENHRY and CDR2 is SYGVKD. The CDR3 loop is CATGTGDLNNEQFF. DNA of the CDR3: TGTGCCACCGGGACAGGCGACCTAAACAATGAGCAGTTCTTC.

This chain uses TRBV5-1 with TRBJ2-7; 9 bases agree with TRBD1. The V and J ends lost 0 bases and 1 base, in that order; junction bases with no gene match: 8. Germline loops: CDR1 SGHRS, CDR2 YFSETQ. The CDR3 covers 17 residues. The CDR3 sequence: CASSLEGLDRGSYEQYF. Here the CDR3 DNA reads TGCGCCAGCAGCTTGGAGGGCTTGGACAGGGGTTCCTACGAGCAGTACTTC.

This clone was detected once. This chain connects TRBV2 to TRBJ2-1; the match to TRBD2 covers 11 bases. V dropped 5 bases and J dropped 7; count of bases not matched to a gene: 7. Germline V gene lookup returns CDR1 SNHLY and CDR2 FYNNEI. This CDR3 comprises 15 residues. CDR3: CASSLAGGGWNEQFF. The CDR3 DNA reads TGTGCCAGCAGTCTAGCGGGGGGAGGGTGGAATGAGCAGTTCTTC.

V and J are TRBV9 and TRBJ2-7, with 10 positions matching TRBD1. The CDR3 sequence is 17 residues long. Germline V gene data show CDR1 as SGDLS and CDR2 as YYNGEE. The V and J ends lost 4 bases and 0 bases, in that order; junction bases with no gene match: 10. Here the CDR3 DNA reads TGTGCCAGCAGCCCCGGGACAGGGGTCGCCTACTCCTACGAGCAGTACTTC. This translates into CASSPGTGVAYSYEQYF.

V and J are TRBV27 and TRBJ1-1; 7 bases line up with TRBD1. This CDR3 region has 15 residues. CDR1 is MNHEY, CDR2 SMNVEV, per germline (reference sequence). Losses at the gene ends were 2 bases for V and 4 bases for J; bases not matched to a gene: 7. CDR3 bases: TGTGCCAGCAGTTTAGGGGTGACAGGGCCCACTGAAGCTTTCTTT. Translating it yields CASSLGVTGPTEAFF.

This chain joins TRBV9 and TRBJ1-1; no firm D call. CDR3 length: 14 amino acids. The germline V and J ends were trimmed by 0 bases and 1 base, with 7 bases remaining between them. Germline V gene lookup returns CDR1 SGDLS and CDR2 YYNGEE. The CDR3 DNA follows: TGTGCCAGCAGCGTAGGCGGGGAGAACACTGAAGCTTTCTTT. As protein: CASSVGGENTEAFF.

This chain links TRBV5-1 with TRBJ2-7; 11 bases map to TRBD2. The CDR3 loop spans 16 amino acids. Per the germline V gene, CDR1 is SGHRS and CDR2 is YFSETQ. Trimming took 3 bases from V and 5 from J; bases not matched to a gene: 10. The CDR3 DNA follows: TGCGCCAGCAGCTACGAGGGACTAGCGGTTCCGGACGAGCAGTACTTC. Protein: CASSYEGLAVPDEQYF.

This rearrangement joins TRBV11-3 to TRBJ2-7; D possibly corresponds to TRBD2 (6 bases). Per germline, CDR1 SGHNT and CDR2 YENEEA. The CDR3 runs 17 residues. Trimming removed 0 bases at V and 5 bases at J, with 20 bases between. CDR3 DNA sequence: TGTGCCAGCAGCTTAGATCGTCCCGGGGGAGCATACAACGAGCAGTACTTC. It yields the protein CASSLDRPGGAYNEQYF.

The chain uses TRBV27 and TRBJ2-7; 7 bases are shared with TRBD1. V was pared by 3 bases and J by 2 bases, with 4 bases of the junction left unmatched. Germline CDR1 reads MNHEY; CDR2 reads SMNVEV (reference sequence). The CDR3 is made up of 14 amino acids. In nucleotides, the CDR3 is TGTGCCAGCAGTTTTTGGCAGGGGGCCTACGAGCAGTACTTC. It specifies CASSFWQGAYEQYF.